These 12 T cell receptor beta chains were all obtained from the same sample, sequenced in a study of shared clonotypes between healthy human individuals (dated by TCRdb to 2020 to 2022). The receptor library was made with the immunoSEQ multiplex PCR assay. Imported from immuneACCESS, the table was reduced by TCRdb to in-frame sequences with V and J called. These copies leave out some clones; in studies compared against another copy, an unresolved V gene accounts for under half, and the cause of the remainder is not known. The sample includes approximately 1,500,000 clones, with about 96% observed a single time. Of the sample, roughly 1.2% falls within the top ten clones. The specimen was naive CD4+ T cells sorted from blood. Taken with the paper, the label for cell subset or site translates to: CD45RA+ positively selected. The receptors originated from a man younger than 40 in good health.

The rearrangement links TRBV5-1 to TRBJ1-1, with 7 bases identical to TRBD1. This CDR3 is built from 14 residues. Trimming at V came to 7 bases and at J to 0 bases, leaving 6 bases not matched to a gene. Per germline, CDR1 SGHRS and CDR2 YFSETQ. The CDR3 is CASGKTGMNTEAFF. The CDR3 bases are TGCGCCAGCGGCAAGACAGGGATGAACACTGAAGCTTTCTTT.

The chain is built from TRBV5-4 and TRBJ1-5, with 9 positions matching TRBD1. Germline CDR1 and CDR2: SGHNT and YYREEE (reference sequence). J gave up 9 bases and V 3 bases, and 10 bases lay outside the gene matches. This CDR3 comprises 15 residues. CDR3 sequence reads: CASSSDRTGEGPQHF. CDR3 nucleotides: TGTGCCAGCAGCTCAGACAGGACAGGGGAAGGGCCCCAGCATTTT.

The chain uses TRBV5-6 and TRBJ2-7; 12 bases fit TRBD2. V gave up 0 bases and J gave up 4 bases; unmatched junction bases: 11. This CDR3 spans 18 amino acids. CDR1 SGHDT and CDR2 YYEEEE come from the germline V gene. The CDR3 nucleotides are TGTGCCAGCAGCTTGGGAACTAGCGGGAGGACGCATAAGTACGAGCAGTACTTC. Translated, it gives CASSLGTSGRTHKYEQYF.

This chain links TRBV9 with TRBJ1-1, with D perhaps TRBD1 (5 bases). Looked up from germline, CDR1 is SGDLS and CDR2 is YYNGEE. This CDR3 spans 17 amino acids. V lost 1 base and J lost 3, with 19 bases in between. The CDR3 sequence is CASSVSGQLPGDTEAFF. The CDR3 nucleotides are TGTGCCAGCAGCGTAAGCGGGCAGCTGCCGGGGGACACTGAAGCTTTCTTT.

The V call is TRBV21-1, the J call TRBJ1-4; TRBD1 is the table's D call, not checked against the DNA. TRBV21-1 is a pseudogene. The CDR3 contains 14 residues. DNA of the CDR3: TGTGCCAGCAGCAAACTACAGTTCAATGAAAAACTGTTTTTT. It translates to CASSKLQFNEKLFF.

This clone was counted between two and nine times. V is TRBV18 and J is TRBJ2-5; 10 bases map to TRBD2. J lost 6 bases, V lost 2 bases, and 9 bases had no gene match. CDR3 size: 16 residues. Germline CDR1 is KGHSH and CDR2 is LQKENI. CDR3: CASSPIRTSGAKTQYF. The CDR3 DNA is TGTGCCAGCTCACCAATTAGGACTAGCGGAGCTAAGACCCAGTACTTC.

This clone showed up just once. The rearrangement links TRBV5-1 to TRBJ2-5; the match to TRBD2 covers 11 bases. The CDR3 runs 19 residues. Germline V lookup: CDR1 SGHRS, CDR2 YFSETQ. J gave up 4 bases and V 4 bases, and 18 bases lay outside the gene matches. CDR3 nucleotides: TGCGCCAGCAGCGGGGGCGTTAGCGGGAGGGCCTCGTCAAGAGAGACCCAGTACTTC. This sequence encodes CASSGGVSGRASSRETQYF.

The genes are TRBV18 and TRBJ1-4, with D maybe TRBD1 (6 bases). Germline V gene lookup returns CDR1 KGHSH and CDR2 LQKENI. Trimming shortened V by 0 bases and J by 7 bases, and 15 bases separated the two germline ends. The length of the CDR3 is 16 residues. The CDR3 DNA sequence: TGTGCCAGCTCACCACCGGGCGGGGGGCGCGGTGAAAAACTGTTTTTT. It yields the protein CASSPPGGGRGEKLFF.

The chain employs TRBV12-5 and TRBJ2-5; D gene ambiguous. CDR3 length: 12 residues. From germline, CDR1 is LGHNT and CDR2 FRNRAP. V lost 2 bases to trimming and J lost 5 bases, with 6 bases between them. For the CDR3, the DNA is TGTGCTAGTGGTTTGTACGGGGAGACCCAGTACTTC. It translates to CASGLYGETQYF.

This clone has just one count. The rearrangement joins TRBV6-5 to TRBJ2-1; no definite D call. Trimming shortened V by 3 bases and J by 0 bases, and 12 bases separated the two germline ends. Looked up from germline, CDR1 is MNHEY and CDR2 is SVGAGI. The CDR3 has 16 residues. This chain's CDR3 is CASSYQFLSSYNEQFF. Here the CDR3 DNA reads TGTGCCAGCAGTTATCAGTTTCTCAGCTCCTACAATGAGCAGTTCTTC.

This chain links TRBV9 with TRBJ2-3, with D tentatively TRBD2 (6 bases). Trimming cost V 4 bases and J 4 bases, with 13 bases left between them. CDR1 and CDR2 from the germline V gene are SGDLS and YYNGEE. This CDR3 has 14 amino acids. The CDR3 DNA sequence: TGTGCCAGCAGCTCCACGGGGGACGCAGATACGCAGTATTTT. Its protein product is CASSSTGDADTQYF.

The chain uses TRBV5-4 and TRBJ1-2; 7 bases fit TRBD1. The CDR3 contains 16 residues. J was trimmed by 4 bases and V by 4 bases; bases with no gene match: 13. Germline V CDR1 and CDR2: SGHNT, YYREEE (reference sequence). The CDR3 spells CASSTKETGRFYGYTF. The CDR3 region has the DNA TGTGCCAGCAGCACGAAGGAGACAGGGAGATTCTATGGCTACACCTTC.